The 3 T cell receptor beta chains in this list originate from one sample, sequenced in a study of post-analysis software for immune sequencing data. No cognate antigen is known for these TCRs. Tagging with unique molecular identifiers was a feature of the TCR beta cDNA libraries. Each CDR3 protein gets one entry after TCRdb re-called the PCR reads with MiXCR. Here the sample spans approximately 250,000 distinct CDR3 sequences, 36% being singletons. Overall study findings and caveats: TRBV5-6, TRBV5-1 and TRBV20-1 belonged to a set of roughly 5 TRBV segments that were more frequent in patients than controls.

Sequenced: blood. All receptors derive from a girl aged 5 to 17 with multiple sclerosis.

This clonotype was counted at least ten times. The rearrangement links TRBV5-1 to TRBJ2-1; 11 bases match TRBD2. The CDR3 totals 16 residues. Germline CDR1 reads SGHRS; CDR2 reads YFSETQ. V dropped 0 bases and J dropped 5; count of bases not matched to a gene: 4. For the CDR3, the DNA is TGCGCCAGCAGCTTGGGGGGACTAGCGGATAACAATGAGCAGTTCTTC. It encodes CASSLGGLADNNEQFF. Full variable domain (remainder filled in from reference TRBV5-1 and TRBJ2-1): KAGVTQTPRYLIKTRGQQVTLSCSPISGHRSVSWYQQTPGQGLQFLFEYFSETQRNKGNFPGRFSGRQFSNSRSEMNVSTLELGDSALYLCASSLGGLADNNEQFFGPGTRLTVL.

This clonotype came up many times. The chain combines TRBV28 with TRBJ2-5, with TRBD2 as a possible D gene (5 bases). The CDR3 covers 14 residues. Germline loops: CDR1 MDHEN, CDR2 SYDVKM. The germline V and J ends were trimmed by 5 bases and 7 bases, with 17 bases remaining between them. The CDR3 bases are TGTGCCAGCAGTCCTGCCAGCAACCGGGGGACCCAGTACTTC. It codes for CASSPASNRGTQYF.

Regarding this clonotype: One end of the junction fails to match germline, which may point to a read error. V is TRBV24-1 and J is TRBJ2-1; 9 nucleotides match TRBD2. This CDR3 has 14 amino acids. Germline V lookup: CDR1 KGHDR, CDR2 SFDVKD. The CDR3 bases are TGTGCCACCAGTGACCCGGGGACTAGCTCTGAGCAGTTATTC. Amino acids: CATSDPGTSSEQLF.